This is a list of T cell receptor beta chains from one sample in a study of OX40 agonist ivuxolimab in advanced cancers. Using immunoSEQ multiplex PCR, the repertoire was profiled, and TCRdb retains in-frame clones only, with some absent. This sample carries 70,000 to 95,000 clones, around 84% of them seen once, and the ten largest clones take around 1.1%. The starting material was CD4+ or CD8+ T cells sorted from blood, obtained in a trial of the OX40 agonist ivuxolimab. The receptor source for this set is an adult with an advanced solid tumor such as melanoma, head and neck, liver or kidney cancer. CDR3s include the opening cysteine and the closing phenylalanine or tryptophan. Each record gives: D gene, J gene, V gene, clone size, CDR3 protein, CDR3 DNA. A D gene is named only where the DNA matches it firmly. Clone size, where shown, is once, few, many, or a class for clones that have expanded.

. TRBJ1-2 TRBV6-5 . CASRHSGALGNGYTF TGTGCCAGCAGACACTCGGGAGCTCTCGGGAACGGCTACACCTTC
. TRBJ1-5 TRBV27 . CASSPRQGVGGNQPQHF TGTGCCAGCAGCCCGCGGCAGGGAGTAGGAGGCAATCAGCCCCAGCATTTT
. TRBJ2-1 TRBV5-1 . CASSSPGMNEQFF TGCGCCAGCAGCTCGCCAGGGATGAATGAGCAGTTCTTC
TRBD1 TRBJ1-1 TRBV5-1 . CASSFWTGINTEAFF TGCGCCAGCAGCTTTTGGACAGGAATAAACACTGAAGCTTTCTTT
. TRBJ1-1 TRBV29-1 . CSVEMAPGAFF TGCAGCGTTGAAATGGCCCCTGGGGCTTTCTTT
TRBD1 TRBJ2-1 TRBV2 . CASSEDGTGHEQFF TGTGCCAGCAGTGAAGATGGGACAGGGCATGAGCAGTTCTTC
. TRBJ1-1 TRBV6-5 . CATTDGLNTEAFF TGTGCCACCACGGACGGATTGAACACTGAAGCTTTCTTT
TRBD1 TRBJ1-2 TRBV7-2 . CASSPSTGGFYGYTF TGTGCCAGCAGCCCCTCGACAGGGGGCTTCTATGGCTACACCTTC
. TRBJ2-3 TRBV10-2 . CASSESRGQDTQYF TGCGCCAGCAGTGAGTCTCGAGGACAAGATACGCAGTATTTT
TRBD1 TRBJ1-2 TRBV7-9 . CASSLEGADGYTF TGTGCCAGCAGCTTGGAGGGGGCGGATGGCTACACCTTC
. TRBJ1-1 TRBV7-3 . CASSLTGGSGTEAFF TGTGCCAGCAGCTTAACTGGGGGCTCGGGCACTGAAGCTTTCTTT
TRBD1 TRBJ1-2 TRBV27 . CASSRTQGAFYGYTF TGTGCCAGCAGTCGCACACAGGGGGCCTTTTATGGCTACACCTTC
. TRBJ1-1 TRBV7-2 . CASSSRLINTEAFF TGTGCCAGCAGCTCCCGCCTGATTAACACTGAAGCTTTCTTT
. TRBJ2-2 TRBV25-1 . CASSELPGAPDTGELFF TGTGCCAGCAGTGAATTGCCGGGGGCGCCGGACACCGGGGAGCTGTTTTTT
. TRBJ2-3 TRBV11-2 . CASSLGADTQYF TGTGCCAGCAGCCTAGGGGCAGATACGCAGTATTTT
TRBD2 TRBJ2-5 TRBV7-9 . CASSRQWAVAGGRETQYF TGTGCCAGCAGCCGGCAGTGGGCCGTAGCGGGGGGGCGAGAGACCCAGTACTTC
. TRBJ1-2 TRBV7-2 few CASSLDPGQGYTF TGTGCCAGCAGCTTAGATCCGGGGCAGGGCTACACCTTC
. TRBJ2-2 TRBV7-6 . CASSPGLGRGAGELFF TGTGCCAGCAGCCCAGGGTTAGGTAGGGGCGCCGGGGAGCTGTTTTTT
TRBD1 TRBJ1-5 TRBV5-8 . CASSPWPGGNQPQHF TGTGCCAGCAGCCCGTGGCCAGGGGGTAATCAGCCCCAGCATTTT
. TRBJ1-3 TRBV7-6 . CASSPYRGMGNTIYF TGTGCCAGCAGCCCATACCGGGGTATGGGAAACACCATATATTTT